The 8 T cell receptor beta chains in this list originate from one sample, sequenced in a study of cytomegalovirus exposure and HLA in healthy donors (dated by TCRdb to the late 2010s). Receptor amplification or capture employed the immunoSEQ multiplex PCR assay. The multiplex PCR relied on a mix of 60 forward primers for TCR Vbeta segments and 13 reverse primers for TCR Jbeta segments. What TCRdb holds here is the immuneACCESS table cut down to in-frame rearrangements. Part of the clones is not present; checked against another copy, under half of the missing clones reflect an unresolved V gene, and the others are unexplained. The sample profile shows 150,000 to 160,000 clones; roughly 80% of them were found once. Around 7.2% of the sample is in the top ten clones. What was sequenced was PBMCs. The receptor set was obtained from a man aged 25-45 years in good health and CMV-seropositive.

The chain joins TRBV10-3 to TRBJ2-3, with D possibly matching TRBD2 (6 bases). Trimming removed 8 bases from V and 2 bases from J, with 23 bases in between. Germline CDR1 ENHRY, CDR2 SYGVKD. The CDR3 length is 17 residues. CDR3 residues: CAIGEEGSAGSTDTQYF. The DNA of the CDR3 is TGTGCCATCGGAGAGGAGGGGTCAGCCGGATCCACAGATACGCAGTATTTT.

The chain combines TRBV4-2 with TRBJ2-7, with D perhaps TRBD2 (6 bases). V was trimmed by 1 base and J by 7 bases, leaving 20 bases between them. There are 16 residues in the CDR3. Germline CDR1 LGHNA, CDR2 YNFKEQ. The CDR3, as DNA: TGTGCCAGCAGCCAAGGGCACGGCGGGCCACGGGGGGAGCAGTACTTC. Translated, it gives CASSQGHGGPRGEQYF.

This chain uses TRBV21-1 with TRBJ2-2; the table gives TRBD2 as D, unverified against the DNA. TRBV21-1 is termed a pseudogene. CDR3 length: 12 residues. This CDR3 is CASSPGAAGEFF. The DNA of the CDR3 is TGTGCCAGCAGCCCAGGAGCTGCGGGGGAGTTTTTT.

The genes are TRBV7-8 and TRBJ1-1; no reliable D call. The CDR3 sequence is 15 residues long. Germline values: CDR1 SGHVS, CDR2 FQNEAQ. V gave up 0 bases and J gave up 1 base, with 9 bases separating them. This CDR3 is CASSLAVTSNTEAFF. In DNA form, the CDR3 reads TGTGCCAGCAGCTTAGCGGTGACATCGAACACTGAAGCTTTCTTT.

V is TRBV2 and J is TRBJ1-2; unclear D gene. Germline lookup yields CDR1 SNHLY and CDR2 FYNNEI. The CDR3 is made up of 17 amino acids. Trimming removed 7 bases at V and 7 bases at J, with 28 bases between. The CDR3 region is CASIHGSAHETTGGYTF. CDR3 sequence (DNA): TGTGCCAGCATTCATGGGTCAGCACACGAAACTACGGGTGGCTACACCTTC. Full variable domain (missing parts from reference TRBV2 and TRBJ1-2): EPEVTQTPSHQVTQMGQEVILRCVPISNHLYFYWYRQILGQKVEFLVSFYNNEISEKSEIFDDQFSVERPDGSNFTLKIRSTKLEDSAMYFCASIHGSAHETTGGYTFGSGTRLTVV.

Here the CDR3 reads CSVWTAGRETNEKLFF. For the CDR3, the DNA is TGCAGCGTTTGGACAGCCGGTAGAGAAACTAATGAAAAACTGTTTTTT. The V and J genes are TRBV29-1 and TRBJ1-4; D may be TRBD1 (6 bases). V was cut by 5 bases and J by 1 base, with 17 bases left in between. The length of the CDR3 is 16 residues. Germline V gene data show CDR1 as SQVTM and CDR2 as ANQGSEA.

The V gene is TRBV6-5, the J gene TRBJ2-3; 11 nucleotides match TRBD2. Looked up from germline, CDR1 is MNHEY and CDR2 is SVGAGI. The ends lost 8 bases at V and 2 bases at J; junction bases unmatched: 6. The CDR3 contains 15 residues. This CDR3 is CASGLAGGYTDTQYF. CDR3 sequence (DNA): TGTGCCAGCGGGCTAGCGGGGGGATACACAGATACGCAGTATTTT.

The rearrangement links TRBV27 to TRBJ2-3; D is possibly TRBD2 (5 bases). The germline V gene encodes CDR1 MNHEY and CDR2 SMNVEV (reference sequence). With 2 bases removed from V and 10 bases from J, the gap between germline ends came to 19 bases. CDR3 length: 15 amino acids. CDR3 in amino acids: CASSLEAPGLGAQYF. CDR3 bases: TGTGCCAGCAGTTTAGAAGCCCCCGGACTGGGCGCGCAGTATTTT.